Each of the 4 T cell receptor beta chains below was sequenced from the same sample in a study of T-cell reconstitution after alpha-beta-depleted transplantation in children. This sample's TCRbeta library carried unique molecular identifier barcodes. TCRdb fed the PCR reads into MiXCR, producing one record per CDR3 protein. The table includes nearly 200,000 distinct CDR3 sequences, roughly 6% detected once. The material was PBMCs, obtained before TCRalphabeta/CD19-depleted stem cell transplant. The receptor set was obtained from a girl under three years old with combined immunodeficiency, due to receive a stem cell transplant.

This clonotype was observed at least ten times. The chain links TRBV12-3 or TRBV12-4 to TRBJ1-5, with D maybe TRBD1 (5 bases). The CDR3 loop spans 17 amino acids. Trimming shortened V by 6 bases and J by 4 bases, and 22 bases separated the two germline ends. The CDR3 bases are TGTGCCAGCAGCTCCCCCCGACAGATGAGAAAAAATCAGCCCCAGCATTTT. This gives the protein CASSSPRQMRKNQPQHF.

This clonotype was seen a few times. The chain has TRBV19 and TRBJ1-2; 8 bases are a match to TRBD1. V gave up 5 bases and J gave up 8 bases; unmatched junction bases: 10. CDR1 and CDR2 from the germline V gene are LNHDA and SQIVND (reference sequence). The CDR3 is 14 residues long. CDR3 residues: CASSSGQGFWGYTF. The CDR3 nucleotides are TGTGCCAGTAGTTCCGGACAGGGCTTTTGGGGCTACACCTTC.

This clonotype was picked up many times. The genes are TRBV20-1 and TRBJ2-1; unclear D gene. With 1 base removed from V and 5 bases from J, the gap between germline ends came to 9 bases. The CDR3 sequence is 13 residues long. CDR1 is DFQATT and CDR2 is SNEGSKA in the germline V gene (reference sequence). The CDR3 loop is CSARVPQNNEQFF. The CDR3 nucleotides are TGCAGTGCTAGAGTTCCACAGAACAATGAGCAGTTCTTC.

Comments on this clonotype: A much larger clone lies one base from this, so it may be a read error. The V and J genes are TRBV20-1 and TRBJ2-7; D might be TRBD1 (6 bases). The CDR3 consists of 14 residues. The germline V gene has CDR1 DFQATT and CDR2 SNEGSKA (reference sequence). CDR3 residues: CSARRQALPYEEYF. The CDR3 coding sequence is TGCAGTGCTAGAAGACAGGCTCTCCCCTACGAGGAGTACTTC.